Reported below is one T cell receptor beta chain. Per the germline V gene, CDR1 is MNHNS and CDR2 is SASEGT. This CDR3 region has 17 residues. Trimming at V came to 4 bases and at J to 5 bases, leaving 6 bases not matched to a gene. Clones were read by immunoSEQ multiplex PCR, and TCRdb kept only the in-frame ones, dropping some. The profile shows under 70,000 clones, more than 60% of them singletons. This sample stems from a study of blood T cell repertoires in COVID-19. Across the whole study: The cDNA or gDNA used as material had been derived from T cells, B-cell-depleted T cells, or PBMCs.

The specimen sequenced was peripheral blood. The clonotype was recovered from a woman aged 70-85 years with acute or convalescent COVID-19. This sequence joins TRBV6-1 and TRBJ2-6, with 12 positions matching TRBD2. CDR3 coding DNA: TGTGCCAGCAGTGCGCGGACTAGCGGGGTTAGGGCCAACGTCCTGACTTTC. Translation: CASSARTSGVRANVLTF.